A selection of T cell receptor beta chains follows, all from one sample in a study of blood T cell repertoires in COVID-19. The assay was immunoSEQ multiplex PCR, and TCRdb's table has in-frame clones only and misses some. The data show over 200,000 clones, with approximately 90% seen just once and less than 15% held by the top ten. Source material: peripheral blood. The receptors derive from a woman aged 18-30 years who had recovered from COVID-19. Both conserved end residues are part of each CDR3. The order of the fields is D gene, clone size, J gene, V gene, CDR3 protein, CDR3 DNA. A D gene is named only where the DNA matches it firmly. Part of the rows lack a size; the others show once, few, many or a class for expanded clones.

>.|.|TRBJ2-7|TRBV24-1
CATSDLGIEQYF
TGTGCCACCAGTGATTTGGGCATCGAGCAGTACTTC
>.|.|TRBJ2-4|TRBV5-1
CASSLYRVAKNIQYF
TGCGCCAGCAGCTTATACAGGGTAGCCAAAAACATTCAGTACTTC
>TRBD2|.|TRBJ2-1|TRBV24-1
CATSVLRTSGRAYEQFF
TGTGCCACCAGTGTCCTGAGGACTAGCGGGAGGGCCTATGAGCAGTTCTTC
>.|.|TRBJ2-1|TRBV27
CASSLRTNYNEQFF
TGTGCCAGCAGTTTAAGGACAAATTACAATGAGCAGTTCTTC
>.|.|TRBJ1-2|TRBV4-3
CASSQSGDYGYTF
TGCGCCAGCAGCCAAAGTGGAGATTATGGCTACACCTTC
>.|.|TRBJ2-7|TRBV18
CASSSRDTIRF
TGTGCCAGCTCATCTCGGGACACCATACGCTTC
>TRBD1|.|TRBJ2-6|TRBV6-2/TRBV6-3
CASSYSDRGPHSGANVLTF
TGTGCCAGCAGTTACTCGGACAGGGGACCCCACTCTGGGGCCAACGTCCTGACTTTC
>.|.|TRBJ1-1|TRBV19
CASSFYTEAFF
TGTGCCAGTAGTTTCTACACTGAAGCTTTCTTT
>TRBD1|.|TRBJ2-7|TRBV15
CATSRGLREQYF
TGTGCCACCTCTAGGGGGCTAAGGGAGCAGTACTTC
>.|.|TRBJ2-4|TRBV6-5
CASSRTGLAKNIQYF
TGTGCCAGCAGTCGTACAGGTTTAGCCAAAAACATTCAGTACTTC
>.|.|TRBJ2-1|TRBV3-1/TRBV3-2
CASSLRGGRRDEQFF
TGTGCCAGCAGCCTTCGTGGAGGGAGAAGGGATGAGCAGTTCTTC
>.|.|TRBJ2-2|TRBV5-1
CASSLATSAGELFF
TGCGCCAGCAGCTTGGCCACTAGTGCCGGGGAGCTGTTTTTT
>.|.|TRBJ1-3|TRBV4-3
CASSQGTAISGNTIYF
TGCGCCAGCAGCCAAGGGACAGCGATCTCTGGAAACACCATATATTTT
>.|.|TRBJ1-2|TRBV6-5
CASREGFNYGYTF
TGTGCCAGCAGGGAGGGCTTCAACTATGGCTACACCTTC
>.|.|TRBJ2-3|TRBV5-1
CASSSLGGLALSTDTQYF
TGCGCCAGCAGCTCCTTAGGAGGCCTAGCGTTAAGCACAGATACGCAGTATTTT
>.|once|TRBJ2-2|TRBV6-5
CATSRVGPYTGELFF
TGTGCCACCTCAAGGGTGGGGCCCTACACCGGGGAGCTGTTTTTT
>.|.|TRBJ2-1|TRBV11-3
CASSLTPRRDEQFF
TGTGCCAGCAGCTTAACCCCCCGCCGGGATGAGCAGTTCTTC
>.|.|TRBJ2-7|TRBV6-2/TRBV6-3
CASSYLAGNEQYF
TGTGCCAGCAGTTACTTGGCAGGGAACGAGCAGTACTTC
>TRBD1|.|TRBJ2-1|TRBV6-5
CASASGTGAYNEQFF
TGTGCCAGCGCCTCCGGGACAGGGGCCTACAATGAGCAGTTCTTC
>.|few|TRBJ1-1|TRBV25-1
CASRSPLITEAFF
TGTGCCAGCAGGTCTCCCCTAATCACTGAAGCTTTCTTT
>TRBD1|.|TRBJ2-7|TRBV7-2
CASSSGTGYEQYF
TGTGCCAGCAGCTCCGGGACAGGTTACGAGCAGTACTTC
>.|.|TRBJ2-4|TRBV18
CASSPLRAGAKNIQYF
TGTGCCAGCTCACCACTCAGGGCAGGGGCGAAAAACATTCAGTACTTC
>.|.|TRBJ2-3|TRBV29-1
CSVVGVVAGTYPSTDTQYF
TGCAGCGTCGTGGGGGTTGTTGCGGGAACCTATCCTAGCACAGATACGCAGTATTTT
>.|.|TRBJ2-1|TRBV7-9
CASSRVLSERGDEQFF
TGTGCCAGCAGCCGAGTGCTAAGCGAACGAGGCGATGAGCAGTTCTTC
>TRBD2|.|TRBJ2-7|TRBV9
CASSVGTSGYEQYF
TGTGCCAGCAGCGTGGGGACTAGCGGGTACGAGCAGTACTTC
>TRBD2|.|TRBJ2-5|TRBV28
CASSSPIGGGTSGLYQETQYF
TGTGCCAGCAGTTCCCCCATTGGGGGCGGGACTAGCGGGCTGTACCAAGAGACCCAGTACTTC
>TRBD2|.|TRBJ2-7|TRBV6-5
CASSPSGPNYEQYF
TGTGCCAGCAGTCCTAGCGGGCCGAATTACGAGCAGTACTTC
>.|.|TRBJ1-2|TRBV24-1
CATSNSGAKYGYTF
TGTGCCACCAGTAATTCAGGGGCAAAGTATGGCTACACCTTC
>TRBD1|.|TRBJ2-3|TRBV5-1
CASSFWTGEADTQYF
TGCGCCAGCAGCTTTTGGACAGGGGAGGCAGATACGCAGTATTTT
>.|.|TRBJ2-1|TRBV24-1
CATSDSFQGYNEQFF
TGTGCCACCAGTGACTCCTTTCAGGGTTACAATGAGCAGTTCTTC
>.|.|TRBJ1-3|TRBV19
CASSQDTWRGNTIYF
TGTGCCAGTAGTCAAGACACATGGAGGGGAAACACCATATATTTT
>.|.|TRBJ2-1|TRBV6-2/TRBV6-3
CASSATVYEQFF
TGTGCCAGCAGCGCTACTGTCTATGAGCAGTTCTTC
>.|.|TRBJ2-3|TRBV29-1
CSVSRRTDTQYF
TGCAGCGTTTCCCGCCGGACAGATACGCAGTATTTT
>TRBD2|.|TRBJ2-1|TRBV11-2
CASRQLAGVSYNEQFF
TGTGCCAGCAGACAACTAGCGGGAGTGTCCTACAATGAGCAGTTCTTC
>TRBD1|.|TRBJ2-1|TRBV11-1
CASSLGRTGGGSEQFF
TGTGCCAGCAGCTTAGGTCGGACAGGGGGCGGGAGTGAGCAGTTCTTC
>.|.|TRBJ2-1|TRBV27
CASRPGPTPGEFF
TGTGCCAGCAGGCCGGGACCCACCCCAGGGGAGTTCTTC
>TRBD1|.|TRBJ2-3|TRBV7-9
CASSTQGDTQYF
TGTGCCAGCAGCACACAGGGGGATACGCAGTATTTT
>TRBD2|.|TRBJ2-5|TRBV5-6
CASSLPGTSEETQYF
TGTGCCAGCAGCTTGCCCGGGACTAGTGAAGAGACCCAGTACTTC
>TRBD2|.|TRBJ2-2|TRBV7-2
CASSLVGTRNTGELFF
TGTGCCAGCAGCTTAGTCGGGACTAGGAACACCGGGGAGCTGTTTTTT
>.|.|TRBJ1-5|TRBV30
CAWRGEGLGNQPQHF
TGTGCCTGGAGAGGGGAAGGGTTGGGCAATCAGCCCCAGCATTTT
>TRBD2|.|TRBJ2-2|TRBV5-1
CASNPLGEGTGELFF
TGCGCCAGCAACCCCCTCGGGGAGGGCACCGGGGAGCTGTTTTTT
>.|.|TRBJ1-2|TRBV7-2
CASSYNRAYGYTF
TGTGCCAGCAGCTACAACAGGGCCTATGGCTACACCTTC
>.|.|TRBJ2-7|TRBV25-1
CASSGGTGYEQYF
TGTGCCAGCAGTGGGGGGACTGGCTACGAGCAGTACTTC
>.|.|TRBJ1-4|TRBV5-1
CASSLVDSSEKLFF
TGCGCCAGCAGCTTGGTGGACAGTTCTGAAAAACTGTTTTTT
>.|.|TRBJ2-7|TRBV19
CASSIDPRNYEQYF
TGTGCCAGTAGTATAGATCCCAGGAACTACGAGCAGTACTTC
>TRBD1|.|TRBJ2-1|TRBV24-1
CATSDALRTGVGNEQFF
TGTGCCACCAGTGACGCTCTTCGGACAGGGGTGGGGAATGAGCAGTTCTTC
>TRBD2|.|TRBJ2-3|TRBV15
CATSSRTKGGTDTQYF
TGTGCCACCAGCTCCAGGACGAAGGGAGGGACAGATACGCAGTATTTT
>TRBD1|.|TRBJ2-7|TRBV27
CASKLTGGAEQYF
TGTGCCAGCAAGTTGACAGGGGGCGCCGAGCAGTACTTC
>TRBD1|.|TRBJ1-1|TRBV28
CASSVAIGTGHTEAFF
TGTGCCAGCAGTGTAGCTATTGGGACAGGCCACACTGAAGCTTTCTTT
>TRBD2|once|TRBJ2-1|TRBV11-2
CASSLVGGGSGVYNEQFF
TGTGCCAGCAGCTTAGTTGGGGGGGGTTCGGGAGTTTACAATGAGCAGTTCTTC
>.|.|TRBJ1-5|TRBV7-2
CASSLEFGQGHQPQHF
TGTGCCAGCAGCTTAGAATTCGGGCAGGGCCATCAGCCCCAGCATTTT
>.|.|TRBJ2-1|TRBV21-1
CASSTYRDRENNEQFF
TGTGCCAGCAGCACATACCGGGACAGGGAGAACAATGAGCAGTTCTTC
>.|.|TRBJ2-7|TRBV19
CASSATGGDEQYF
TGTGCCAGTAGTGCAACGGGCGGGGACGAGCAGTACTTC